These T cell receptor beta chains were read from a single sample in a study of blood T cells in healthy people across ages. TCRdb reprocessed the 5' RACE reads via MiXCR and lists one record per CDR3 protein. The sample consists of approximately 820,000 distinct CDR3 sequences, around 43% of them appearing once. The source material was blood. These receptors were taken from a man between 60 and 75 years old in good health. The CDR3 runs from the conserved cysteine through the conserved F or W. The order of the fields is J gene, clone size, V gene, D gene, CDR3 protein, CDR3 DNA. D genes are given only for firm matches. Expanded clones get a size class; other rows say once, few or many, or leave the size out.

j_call: TRBJ2-7
clone_size: NA
v_call: TRBV7-8
d_call: NA
cdr3_aa: CASSSYEGRSRQYF
cdr3_nt: TGTGCCAGCAGCTCCTATGAGGGCCGCAGCCGGCAGTACTTC

j_call: TRBJ2-1
clone_size: many
v_call: TRBV7-2
d_call: TRBD2
cdr3_aa: CASSLVGSGGYNEQFF
cdr3_nt: TGTGCCAGCAGCTTAGTTGGTAGCGGGGGTTACAATGAGCAGTTCTTC

j_call: TRBJ2-1
clone_size: NA
v_call: TRBV6-1
d_call: TRBD2
cdr3_aa: CASSEERGHGLFF
cdr3_nt: TGTGCCAGCAGTGAAGAGCGGGGGCATGGGCTGTTCTTC

j_call: TRBJ1-2
clone_size: NA
v_call: TRBV5-5
d_call: NA
cdr3_aa: CASSLGATDLFLSNYGYTF
cdr3_nt: TGTGCCAGCAGCTTGGGGGCAACGGATTTGTTCTTATCTAACTATGGCTACACCTTC

j_call: TRBJ2-1
clone_size: NA
v_call: TRBV27
d_call: TRBD2
cdr3_aa: CASSRPRGALTNEQFF
cdr3_nt: TGTGCCAGCAGTCGCCCGCGGGGGGCCTTAACCAATGAGCAGTTCTTC

j_call: TRBJ1-2
clone_size: NA
v_call: TRBV20-1
d_call: NA
cdr3_aa: CSAPFYGYTF
cdr3_nt: TGCAGTGCTCCTTTTTACGGCTACACCTTC

j_call: TRBJ1-2
clone_size: few
v_call: TRBV2
d_call: NA
cdr3_aa: CASKIGGYGYTF
cdr3_nt: TGTGCCAGCAAAATCGGGGGCTATGGCTACACCTTC

j_call: TRBJ2-1
clone_size: NA
v_call: TRBV5-1
d_call: TRBD2
cdr3_aa: CASSLVAGRIYNEQFF
cdr3_nt: TGCGCCAGCAGCTTGGTAGCGGGACGGATTTACAATGAGCAGTTCTTC

j_call: TRBJ2-7
clone_size: NA
v_call: TRBV18
d_call: TRBD2
cdr3_aa: CASAPRRGGEQYF
cdr3_nt: TGTGCCAGCGCTCCCAGACGGGGGGGCGAGCAGTACTTC

j_call: TRBJ2-7
clone_size: NA
v_call: TRBV27
d_call: NA
cdr3_aa: CASSDSISYERYF
cdr3_nt: TGTGCCAGCAGTGACTCGATTTCCTACGAGCGGTACTTC

j_call: TRBJ2-5
clone_size: NA
v_call: TRBV3-1
d_call: TRBD1
cdr3_aa: CASSQGQTMETQYF
cdr3_nt: TGTGCCAGCAGCCAGGGACAGACAATGGAGACCCAGTACTTC

j_call: TRBJ1-6
clone_size: NA
v_call: TRBV10-3
d_call: TRBD1
cdr3_aa: CAIGTRDRGSDSPLHF
cdr3_nt: TGTGCCATCGGAACCCGGGACAGGGGGTCCGATTCACCCCTCCACTTT

j_call: TRBJ1-6
clone_size: NA
v_call: TRBV6-2/TRBV6-3
d_call: NA
cdr3_aa: CASSYEGFNSPLHF
cdr3_nt: TGTGCCAGCAGTTACGAGGGCTTCAATTCACCCCTCCACTTT

j_call: TRBJ1-6
clone_size: NA
v_call: TRBV20-1
d_call: NA
cdr3_aa: CSARVARSYNSPLHF
cdr3_nt: TGCAGTGCTAGGGTCGCACGCTCCTATAATTCACCCCTCCACTTT

j_call: TRBJ1-1
clone_size: few
v_call: TRBV5-1
d_call: TRBD1
cdr3_aa: CASSPFTGDDTEAFF
cdr3_nt: TGCGCCAGCAGCCCGTTCACAGGGGACGACACTGAAGCTTTCTTT

j_call: TRBJ1-2
clone_size: NA
v_call: TRBV27
d_call: NA
cdr3_aa: CASSPGAATNYGYTF
cdr3_nt: TGTGCCAGCAGTCCCGGGGCGGCGACTAACTATGGCTACACCTTC

j_call: TRBJ2-1
clone_size: NA
v_call: TRBV12-3/TRBV12-4
d_call: NA
cdr3_aa: CASMLETEQFF
cdr3_nt: TGTGCCAGCATGCTGGAAACTGAGCAGTTCTTC

j_call: TRBJ2-4
clone_size: NA
v_call: TRBV5-1
d_call: TRBD1
cdr3_aa: CASSSGQGGNIQYF
cdr3_nt: TGCGCCAGCAGCTCGGGACAGGGGGGAAACATTCAGTACTTC

j_call: TRBJ2-7
clone_size: NA
v_call: TRBV12-3/TRBV12-4
d_call: NA
cdr3_aa: CASRFEGGEQYF
cdr3_nt: TGTGCCAGCAGGTTCGAGGGCGGCGAGCAGTACTTC

j_call: TRBJ2-7
clone_size: NA
v_call: TRBV12-3/TRBV12-4
d_call: TRBD2
cdr3_aa: CASSRSGGRHNEQYF
cdr3_nt: TGTGCCAGCAGCCGGAGCGGGGGGCGCCACAATGAGCAGTACTTC

j_call: TRBJ2-7
clone_size: NA
v_call: TRBV27
d_call: TRBD1
cdr3_aa: CANSFGTDYYEQYF
cdr3_nt: TGTGCCAACAGTTTTGGGACAGACTACTACGAGCAGTACTTC

j_call: TRBJ2-1
clone_size: few
v_call: TRBV4-3
d_call: TRBD2
cdr3_aa: CASSQEAGLNNEQFF
cdr3_nt: TGCGCCAGCAGCCAAGAAGCGGGGCTAAACAATGAGCAGTTCTTC

j_call: TRBJ2-5
clone_size: NA
v_call: TRBV11-2
d_call: NA
cdr3_aa: CASSRQGQTQYF
cdr3_nt: TGTGCCAGCAGTAGGCAGGGACAGACCCAGTACTTC

j_call: TRBJ2-3
clone_size: NA
v_call: TRBV7-9
d_call: TRBD2
cdr3_aa: CANQLAGVTGTQYF
cdr3_nt: TGTGCCAACCAACTAGCGGGGGTTACAGGTACGCAGTATTTT

j_call: TRBJ2-3
clone_size: NA
v_call: TRBV12-3/TRBV12-4
d_call: NA
cdr3_aa: CASTQGGTETQYF
cdr3_nt: TGTGCCAGCACCCAGGGGGGGACAGAGACGCAGTATTTT

j_call: TRBJ1-4
clone_size: NA
v_call: TRBV11-3
d_call: NA
cdr3_aa: CASSPREGRGEKLFF
cdr3_nt: TGTGCCAGCAGCCCTAGGGAGGGGCGCGGAGAAAAACTGTTTTTT

j_call: TRBJ2-1
clone_size: NA
v_call: TRBV6-1
d_call: TRBD1
cdr3_aa: CASRGQGPSSFLNEQFF
cdr3_nt: TGTGCCAGCAGGGGACAGGGCCCCTCGTCGTTCCTTAATGAGCAGTTCTTC

j_call: TRBJ1-2
clone_size: many
v_call: TRBV5-5
d_call: NA
cdr3_aa: CASSLALGSNYGYTF
cdr3_nt: TGTGCCAGCAGCTTGGCCCTCGGCAGCAACTATGGCTACACCTTC

j_call: TRBJ1-1
clone_size: NA
v_call: TRBV20-1
d_call: TRBD1
cdr3_aa: CSAMGQGLTEAFF
cdr3_nt: TGCAGTGCTATGGGACAGGGGCTGACTGAAGCTTTCTTT

j_call: TRBJ2-7
clone_size: NA
v_call: TRBV7-8
d_call: TRBD1
cdr3_aa: CASSLLIQGLYEQYF
cdr3_nt: TGTGCCAGCAGCTTATTAATACAGGGGCTGTACGAGCAGTACTTC

j_call: TRBJ2-5
clone_size: NA
v_call: TRBV7-9
d_call: NA
cdr3_aa: CASSPKGDSLRETQYF
cdr3_nt: TGTGCCAGCAGTCCCAAGGGAGACAGTCTCCGGGAGACCCAGTACTTC

j_call: TRBJ2-5
clone_size: many
v_call: TRBV29-1
d_call: NA
cdr3_aa: CSVEGGGGGPEIQETQYF
cdr3_nt: TGCAGCGTTGAGGGGGGCGGAGGAGGGCCCGAGATCCAAGAGACCCAGTACTTC

j_call: TRBJ2-5
clone_size: NA
v_call: TRBV2
d_call: NA
cdr3_aa: CANQGRYQETQYF
cdr3_nt: TGTGCCAACCAAGGACGGTACCAAGAGACCCAGTACTTC

j_call: TRBJ2-3
clone_size: NA
v_call: TRBV6-5
d_call: TRBD2
cdr3_aa: CASSYPRTSGGALTDTQYF
cdr3_nt: TGTGCCAGCAGTTACCCCCGGACTAGCGGGGGGGCTCTTACAGATACGCAGTATTTT

j_call: TRBJ2-1
clone_size: once
v_call: TRBV7-8
d_call: TRBD2
cdr3_aa: CASSFQGLAGLSEQFF
cdr3_nt: TGTGCCAGCAGCTTCCAGGGACTAGCGGGGTTGAGTGAGCAGTTCTTC

j_call: TRBJ1-2
clone_size: few
v_call: TRBV6-2/TRBV6-3
d_call: NA
cdr3_aa: CATTGGANYGYTF
cdr3_nt: TGTGCCACCACGGGAGGGGCTAACTATGGCTACACCTTC

j_call: TRBJ2-4
clone_size: NA
v_call: TRBV5-6
d_call: NA
cdr3_aa: CASQSSWVVWTWTENIQYF
cdr3_nt: TGTGCCAGCCAATCCTCGTGGGTAGTGTGGACCTGGACGGAAAACATTCAGTACTTC

j_call: TRBJ1-2
clone_size: NA
v_call: TRBV20-1
d_call: NA
cdr3_aa: CSANRDGYTF
cdr3_nt: TGCAGTGCTAATAGAGATGGCTACACCTTC

j_call: TRBJ1-5
clone_size: NA
v_call: TRBV14
d_call: NA
cdr3_aa: CASSQYINQPQHF
cdr3_nt: TGTGCCAGCAGCCAATATATCAATCAGCCCCAGCATTTT

j_call: TRBJ2-3
clone_size: NA
v_call: TRBV9
d_call: NA
cdr3_aa: CASSVSWGTDTQYF
cdr3_nt: TGTGCCAGCAGCGTTTCATGGGGCACAGATACGCAGTATTTT

j_call: TRBJ2-5
clone_size: few
v_call: TRBV4-3
d_call: NA
cdr3_aa: CASSQESGLQETQYF
cdr3_nt: TGCGCCAGCAGCCAAGAGAGCGGGCTCCAAGAGACCCAGTACTTC

j_call: TRBJ2-7
clone_size: few
v_call: TRBV4-3
d_call: TRBD2
cdr3_aa: CASSQDWAGGSYEQYF
cdr3_nt: TGCGCCAGCAGCCAAGATTGGGCGGGGGGCTCCTACGAGCAGTACTTC

j_call: TRBJ2-7
clone_size: NA
v_call: TRBV9
d_call: TRBD2
cdr3_aa: CASSATAGRAKEQYF
cdr3_nt: TGTGCCAGCAGCGCCACAGCGGGGCGGGCGAAGGAGCAGTACTTC

j_call: TRBJ2-7
clone_size: NA
v_call: TRBV6-5
d_call: NA
cdr3_aa: CASSTRRDGSLGEQYF
cdr3_nt: TGTGCCAGCAGTACCCGAAGGGACGGATCCTTGGGGGAGCAGTACTTC

j_call: TRBJ2-2
clone_size: NA
v_call: TRBV14
d_call: NA
cdr3_aa: CASSQWTGELFF
cdr3_nt: TGTGCCAGCAGCCAATGGACCGGGGAGCTGTTTTTT

j_call: TRBJ2-7
clone_size: NA
v_call: TRBV7-2
d_call: TRBD1
cdr3_aa: CASSDRAVYEQYF
cdr3_nt: TGTGCCAGCAGTGACAGGGCGGTATACGAGCAGTACTTC

j_call: TRBJ2-2
clone_size: NA
v_call: TRBV3-1
d_call: NA
cdr3_aa: CASSTRQTGELFF
cdr3_nt: TGTGCCAGCAGCACCCGGCAAACCGGGGAGCTGTTTTTT

j_call: TRBJ2-1
clone_size: NA
v_call: TRBV20-1
d_call: TRBD1
cdr3_aa: CSARPRQGLSEQFF
cdr3_nt: TGCAGTGCTAGACCTAGACAGGGGCTGAGTGAGCAGTTCTTC

j_call: TRBJ2-7
clone_size: few
v_call: TRBV20-1
d_call: NA
cdr3_aa: CSARPDYEQYF
cdr3_nt: TGCAGTGCTAGACCGGATTACGAGCAGTACTTC

j_call: TRBJ2-3
clone_size: NA
v_call: TRBV12-3/TRBV12-4
d_call: NA
cdr3_aa: CTSRPPGAASDTQYF
cdr3_nt: TGTACCAGCAGACCTCCGGGGGCGGCGTCAGATACGCAGTATTTT

j_call: TRBJ1-1
clone_size: few
v_call: TRBV4-1
d_call: TRBD1
cdr3_aa: CASSQVGPDREVPGVPEAFF
cdr3_nt: TGCGCCAGCAGCCAAGTAGGGCCGGACAGGGAGGTCCCGGGGGTTCCTGAAGCTTTCTTT